A selection of T cell receptor beta chains follows, all from one sample in a study of T cells after yellow fever vaccination. TCRdb redid the calling of the 5' RACE reads with MiXCR, one entry per CDR3 protein. The table lists a few hundred thousand distinct CDR3 sequences, 19% of them singletons. The material sequenced was PBMCs, taken 15 days after the yellow fever booster vaccination. The receptors originated from a man aged 25-40 years who received the YFV17D yellow fever vaccine. Each CDR3 is given with its conserved first and last residue. D genes are given only for firm matches. Clone size is shown for a subset of rows, as once, few, many or a class of expanded clone.

TRBJ2-5	TRBV7-6	few	TRBD2	TGTGCCAGCAGCTTAGCGGCTAGCGGGAGCTCCCAGTACTTC	CASSLAASGSSQYF
TRBJ2-3	TRBV15	.	TRBD2	TGTGCCACCAGAGAGGGCCTAGCGGGACTCACAGATACGCAGTATTTT	CATREGLAGLTDTQYF
TRBJ2-3	TRBV20-1	.	.	TGCAGTGCTCCCCCCCGGGCCAACCGCGCGGATACGCAGTATTTT	CSAPPRANRADTQYF
TRBJ2-7	TRBV20-1	.	.	TGCAGTGCTAGAGACCCCTGGGGCTCCTACGAGCAGTACTTC	CSARDPWGSYEQYF
TRBJ1-2	TRBV6-1	.	.	TGTGCCAGCAGCTGGACAAGGGACAAAAAGGGATATGGCTACACCTTC	CASSWTRDKKGYGYTF
TRBJ2-7	TRBV9	.	.	TGTGCCAGCACTGCCGGGGTTAGCTCCTACGAGCAGTACTTC	CASTAGVSSYEQYF
TRBJ2-3	TRBV3-1	few	TRBD2	TGTGCCAGCAGCCCCACAGGCGGGGGGAGCACAGATACGCAGTATTTT	CASSPTGGGSTDTQYF
TRBJ2-5	TRBV19	few	TRBD2	TGTGCCAGTAGTATCGGACTAGCGGGAGAAGAGACCCAGTACTTC	CASSIGLAGEETQYF
TRBJ2-7	TRBV7-2	.	.	TGTGCCAGCAGCTTGATTCAAGGGTGCCCGGGAGAGCAGTACTTC	CASSLIQGCPGEQYF
TRBJ2-3	TRBV4-2	few	.	TGTGCCAGCAGCCAAGGCTACAGGGGAGGGACAGATACGCAGTATTTT	CASSQGYRGGTDTQYF
TRBJ2-2	TRBV20-1	few	.	TGCAGTGCTAAGGCGAACACCGGGGAGCTGTTTTTT	CSAKANTGELFF
TRBJ1-1	TRBV5-1	few	TRBD1	TGCGCCAGCAGCCCGGGACAGCAAAACACTGAAGCTTTCTTT	CASSPGQQNTEAFF
TRBJ2-1	TRBV24-1	few	.	TGTGCCACCAGTGATTTGGCCGGGATCAATGAGCAGTTCTTC	CATSDLAGINEQFF